What follows is one TCR beta chain and its context. The use of a sample-barcoded 5' primer and a J-beta primer mix characterized a second PCR of about 6 to 12 cycles. TCRdb itself ran the 5' RACE reads through MiXCR, one entry per CDR3 protein. The sample holds around 1,000,000 distinct CDR3 sequences, under 40% seen once. This record comes from a study of blood T cells in healthy people across ages. A minimum of 5 micrograms of total RNA was extracted per sample. V lost 3 bases, J lost 0 bases, and 6 bases stayed unmatched. In germline, CDR1 is DFQATT, CDR2 SNEGSKA (reference sequence). The CDR3 loop spans 17 amino acids.

The origin of this receptor is a young man in good health. V and J are TRBV20-1 and TRBJ1-6, with 9 bases that match TRBD1. The sequencing sample was made of blood. The CDR3 bases are TGCAGTGCTAGGAGGACAGGGGCCAGCTCCTATAATTCACCCCTCCACTTT. Translating gives CSARRTGASSYNSPLHF.